The subject of this entry is one T cell receptor (beta chain). This entry is derived from a study of ipilimumab plus nivolumab after autologous stem cell transplantation. For the study at large: Typical patient got a few ipilimumab doses and 7 or 8 nivolumab doses (median).

Trimming left V 2 bases short and J 4 bases short, with 12 bases between. The CDR3 has 14 residues. The germline CDR1 and CDR2 sequences are SGHDT and YYEEEE. Generated by immunoSEQ multiplex PCR, the TCRdb table keeps only in-frame clones and is missing some. This table holds 15,000 to 20,000 clones, approximately 75% found once. The chain couples TRBV5-6 to TRBJ2-5, with D perhaps given as TRBD1 or TRBD2 (5 bases each). The TCR comes from a male donor with diffuse large B-cell lymphoma. Material: PBMCs, obtained in a trial of ipilimumab plus nivolumab as post-transplant consolidation. The CDR3 nucleotides are TGTGCCAGCAGCTTAATCGGGGCGGGAGAGACCCAGTACTTC. It translates to CASSLIGAGETQYF.